The 9 T cell receptor beta chains reported below all come from one sample, sequenced in a study of T cells expressing NK-cell markers (dated by TCRdb to the early 2020s). To prepare the library, 5' RACE was applied. The listed sequencing device is Illumina HiSeq 2000. After the reads were reprocessed by TCRdb, one entry was made per CDR3 protein sequence, with no DNA. The table kept for this sample lists 300,000 to 450,000 distinct CDR3 sequences. Roughly 5.2% of the sample belongs to the ten largest clones. The sample comprised blood T cells: a sorted CD56 or NKG2C T cell subset, CD4+ or CD8+ T cells, or bulk PBMC T cells (not recorded which). The receptors stem from a man aged 18-75 years in good health.

The chain carries TRBV20-1 and TRBJ2-7; TCRdb returns TRBD1, unconfirmable since there is no DNA. Germline V gene data show CDR1 as DFQATT and CDR2 as SNEGSKA (reference sequence). The CDR3 loop spans 15 amino acids. This CDR3 reads CSARDGQGAGYEQYF.

The V and J genes are TRBV7-2 and TRBJ2-2; TCRdb outputs TRBD1, but without DNA this stays unchecked. This CDR3 is built from 15 residues. Germline V lookup: CDR1 SGHTA, CDR2 FQGNSA. The CDR3 loop is CASSLDGDGTGELFF.

This chain uses TRBV18 with TRBJ1-5; TCRdb picks TRBD1, but there is no DNA to check that call. The CDR3 consists of 15 residues. In germline, CDR1 is KGHSH, CDR2 LQKENI. The CDR3 region is CASSPSAGTEQPQHF.

This sequence joins TRBV6-2 or TRBV6-3 and TRBJ2-1. The CDR3 has 13 residues. In germline, CDR1 is MNHEY, CDR2 SVGEGT. The CDR3 spells CASSQTEYNEQFF.

The chain links TRBV12-3 or TRBV12-4 to TRBJ1-1; TCRdb selects TRBD1, and the lack of DNA leaves this call unchecked. CDR3 length equals 16 residues. CDR3: CASTAPHGRMNTEAFF.

The rearrangement links TRBV24-1 to TRBJ2-2; TCRdb's D call of TRBD1 is untestable without DNA. CDR1 is KGHDR, CDR2 SFDVKD, per germline. The CDR3 runs 17 residues. CDR3 loop: CATSGYAGTGDTGELFF.

The V call is TRBV5-1, the J call TRBJ1-5; TCRdb lists TRBD1, though no DNA is available to test this call. The CDR3 contains 15 residues. Germline CDR1 reads SGHRS; CDR2 reads YFSETQ. CDR3 in amino acids: CASSETGGAGQPQHF.

The chain's CDR3 is CASSEYAGGTDTQYF. V usage is TRBV25-1 and J usage is TRBJ2-3; TCRdb reports TRBD2, a call that lacks DNA to check it against. This CDR3 region has 15 residues. CDR1 and CDR2 from the germline V gene are MGHDK and SYGVNS.

V is TRBV18 and J is TRBJ2-3; absent DNA, TCRdb's TRBD1 call cannot be checked. The CDR3 has 14 residues. The germline CDR1 and CDR2 sequences are KGHSH and LQKENI. The CDR3 loop reads CASSPAGTPETQYF.